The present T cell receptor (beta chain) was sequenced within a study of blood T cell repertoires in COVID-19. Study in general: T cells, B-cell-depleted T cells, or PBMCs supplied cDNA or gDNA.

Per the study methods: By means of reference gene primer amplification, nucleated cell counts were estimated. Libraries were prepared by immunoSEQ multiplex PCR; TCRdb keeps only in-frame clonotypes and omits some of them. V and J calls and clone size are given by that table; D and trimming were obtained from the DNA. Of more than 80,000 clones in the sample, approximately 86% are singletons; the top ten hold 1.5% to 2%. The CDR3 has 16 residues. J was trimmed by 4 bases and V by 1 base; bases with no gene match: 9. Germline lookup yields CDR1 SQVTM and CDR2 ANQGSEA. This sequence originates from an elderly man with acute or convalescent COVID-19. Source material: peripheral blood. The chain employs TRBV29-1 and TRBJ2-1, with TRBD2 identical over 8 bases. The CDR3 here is CSVEGAAGATYNEQFF. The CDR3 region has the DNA TGCAGCGTTGAAGGCGCAGCGGGAGCGACTTACAATGAGCAGTTCTTC.